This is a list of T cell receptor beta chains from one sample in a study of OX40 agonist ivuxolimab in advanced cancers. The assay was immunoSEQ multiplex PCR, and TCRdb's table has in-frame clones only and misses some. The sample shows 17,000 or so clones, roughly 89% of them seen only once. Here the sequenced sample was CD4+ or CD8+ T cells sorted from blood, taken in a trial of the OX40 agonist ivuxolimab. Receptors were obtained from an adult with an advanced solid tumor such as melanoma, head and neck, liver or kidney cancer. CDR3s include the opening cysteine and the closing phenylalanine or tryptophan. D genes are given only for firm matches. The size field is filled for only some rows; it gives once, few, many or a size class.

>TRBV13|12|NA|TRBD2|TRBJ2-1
CASTRGGLEQFF
TGTGCCAGCACCCGGGGGGGGCTGGAGCAGTTCTTC
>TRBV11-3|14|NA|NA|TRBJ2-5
CASSLAGAEETQYF
TGTGCCAGCAGCTTAGCGGGAGCGGAGGAGACCCAGTACTTC
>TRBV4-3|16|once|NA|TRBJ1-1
CASSQDRDRLNTEAFF
TGCGCCAGCAGCCAAGACCGAGACAGATTGAACACTGAAGCTTTCTTT
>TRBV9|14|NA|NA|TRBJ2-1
CASSVDGSLHEQFF
TGTGCCAGCAGCGTGGACGGGAGTCTTCATGAGCAGTTCTTC
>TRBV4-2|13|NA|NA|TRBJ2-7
CASSQTQTYEQYF
TGTGCCAGCAGCCAAACACAGACCTACGAGCAGTACTTC
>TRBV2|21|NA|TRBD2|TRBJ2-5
CASSALPGAGATGLVRETQYF
TGTGCCAGCAGCGCTCTTCCCGGAGCGGGAGCCACCGGGTTAGTTCGAGAGACCCAGTACTTC
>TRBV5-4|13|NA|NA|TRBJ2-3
CASSLGTTDTQYF
TGTGCCAGCAGCTTGGGGACCACAGATACGCAGTATTTT
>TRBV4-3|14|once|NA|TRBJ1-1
CASSSWTGDTEAFF
TGCGCCAGCAGCTCCTGGACTGGCGACACTGAAGCTTTCTTT
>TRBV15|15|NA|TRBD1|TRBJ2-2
CATSSNRGRGGELFF
TGTGCCACCAGCTCCAACAGGGGGCGAGGCGGGGAGCTGTTTTTT
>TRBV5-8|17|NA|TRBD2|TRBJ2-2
CASRVSGTRSNTGELFF
TGTGCCAGCAGAGTATCCGGGACTAGATCGAACACCGGGGAGCTGTTTTTT
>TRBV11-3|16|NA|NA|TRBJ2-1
CASSLGGSGEYNEQFF
TGTGCCAGCAGCTTAGGAGGCTCCGGAGAATACAATGAGCAGTTCTTC
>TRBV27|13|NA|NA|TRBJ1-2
CASSPWQKYGYTF
TGTGCCAGCTCCCCTTGGCAGAAATATGGCTACACCTTC
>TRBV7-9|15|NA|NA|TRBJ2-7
CASSAPTDHLYEQYF
TGTGCCAGCAGCGCACCCACGGACCATTTATACGAGCAGTACTTC
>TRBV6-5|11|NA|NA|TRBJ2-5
CASIWQETQYF
TGTGCCAGCATTTGGCAAGAGACCCAGTACTTC
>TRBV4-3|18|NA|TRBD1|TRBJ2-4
CASSQVGQGGDAKNIQYF
TGCGCCAGCAGCCAGGTGGGACAGGGGGGAGACGCCAAAAACATTCAGTACTTC
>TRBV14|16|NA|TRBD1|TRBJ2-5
CASSQDGTGGRETQYF
TGTGCCAGCAGCCAGGACGGGACAGGGGGTAGAGAGACCCAGTACTTC
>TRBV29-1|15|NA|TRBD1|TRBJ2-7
CSVELTGEASYEQYF
TGCAGCGTTGAATTAACAGGGGAAGCATCCTACGAGCAGTACTTC
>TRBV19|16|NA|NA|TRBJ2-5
CASSILSLQGQETQYF
TGTGCCAGTAGTATTCTTAGCCTACAGGGACAAGAGACCCAGTACTTC
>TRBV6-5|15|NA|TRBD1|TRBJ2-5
CASSYRDRGSETQYF
TGTGCCAGCAGTTATCGGGACAGGGGATCGGAGACCCAGTACTTC
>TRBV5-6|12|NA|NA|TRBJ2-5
CASSQNPETQYF
TGTGCCAGCAGCCAAAACCCCGAGACCCAGTACTTC
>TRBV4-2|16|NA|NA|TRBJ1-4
CASSQDPGNGNEKLFF
TGTGCCAGCAGCCAAGATCCGGGGAACGGAAATGAAAAACTGTTTTTT
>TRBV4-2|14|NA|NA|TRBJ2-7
CASSQGSGRGEQYF
TGTGCCAGCAGCCAAGGATCCGGAAGAGGGGAGCAGTACTTC
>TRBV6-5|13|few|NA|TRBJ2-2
CASSYPYTGELFF
TGTGCCAGCAGTTATCCTTACACCGGGGAGCTGTTTTTT
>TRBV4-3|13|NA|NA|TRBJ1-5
CASSHGGNQPQHF
TGCGCCAGCAGCCATGGGGGTAATCAGCCCCAGCATTTT
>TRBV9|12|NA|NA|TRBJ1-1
CASSNPGTEAFF
TGTGCCAGCAGCAACCCGGGCACTGAAGCTTTCTTT
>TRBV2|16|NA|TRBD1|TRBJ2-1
CAKNRDRVSIYNEQFF
TGTGCCAAAAACCGGGACAGGGTTTCGATATACAATGAGCAGTTCTTC
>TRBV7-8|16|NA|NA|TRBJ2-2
CASSSDWRGNTGELFF
TGTGCCAGCAGCTCCGACTGGCGGGGGAACACCGGGGAGCTGTTTTTT
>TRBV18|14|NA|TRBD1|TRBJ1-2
CASSITGEDYGYTF
TGTGCCAGCTCAATAACAGGGGAAGACTATGGCTACACCTTC
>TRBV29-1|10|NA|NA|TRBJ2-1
CSVANNEQFF
TGCAGCGTTGCTAACAATGAGCAGTTCTTC
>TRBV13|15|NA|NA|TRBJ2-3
CASSPRDPGTDTQYF
TGTGCCAGCAGCCCCCGGGATCCGGGCACAGATACGCAGTATTTT
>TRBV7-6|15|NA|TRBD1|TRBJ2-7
CASSPTGQGSYEQYF
TGTGCCAGCAGCCCAACGGGACAGGGATCCTACGAGCAGTACTTC
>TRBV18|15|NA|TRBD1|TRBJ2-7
CASSPPGQGVHEQYF
TGTGCCAGCTCACCCCCGGGACAGGGTGTACACGAGCAGTACTTC
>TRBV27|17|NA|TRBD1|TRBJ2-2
CASSLRGTGGWAGELFF
TGTGCCAGCAGTTTACGCGGGACAGGGGGATGGGCCGGGGAGCTGTTTTTT
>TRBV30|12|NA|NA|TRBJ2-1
CAWSDLGYEQFF
TGTGCCTGGAGTGATTTGGGGTATGAGCAGTTCTTC
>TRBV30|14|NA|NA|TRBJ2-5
CAWSVGSTQETQYF
TGTGCCTGGAGTGTAGGATCGACCCAAGAGACCCAGTACTTC
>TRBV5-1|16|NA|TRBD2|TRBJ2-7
CASSPEGWAGDHEQYF
TGCGCCAGCAGCCCGGAGGGGTGGGCGGGAGACCACGAGCAGTACTTC
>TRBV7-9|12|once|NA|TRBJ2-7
CASSSGHYEQYF
TGTGCCAGCAGCTCCGGGCACTACGAGCAGTACTTC
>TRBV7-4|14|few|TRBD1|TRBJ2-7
CASSPWTGAYEQYF
TGTGCCAGCAGCCCATGGACAGGGGCCTACGAGCAGTACTTC
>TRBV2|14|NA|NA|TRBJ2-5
CASSAPGTQETQYF
TGTGCCAGCAGTGCTCCTGGGACACAAGAGACCCAGTACTTC
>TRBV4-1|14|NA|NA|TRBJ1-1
CASSQDFAGWEAFF
TGCGCCAGCAGCCAAGATTTCGCAGGTTGGGAAGCTTTCTTT
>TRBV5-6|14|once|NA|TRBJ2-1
CASSRDNSYNEQFF
TGTGCCAGCAGCAGGGACAACTCCTACAATGAGCAGTTCTTC
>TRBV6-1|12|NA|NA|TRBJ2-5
CASSERLETQYF
TGTGCCAGCAGTGAGAGGTTAGAGACCCAGTACTTC
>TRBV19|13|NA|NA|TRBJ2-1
CASSIWGLAQQFF
TGTGCCAGTAGTATTTGGGGCCTAGCGCAACAGTTCTTC
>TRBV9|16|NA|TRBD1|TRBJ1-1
CASSVDGQDMNTEAFF
TGTGCCAGCAGCGTAGACGGACAGGACATGAACACTGAAGCTTTCTTT
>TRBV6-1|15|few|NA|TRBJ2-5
CASSEESGSPETQYF
TGTGCCAGCAGTGAGGAAAGCGGCTCCCCGGAGACCCAGTACTTC
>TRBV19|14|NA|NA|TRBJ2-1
CASSIGRGVGEQFF
TGTGCCAGTAGTATTGGTCGAGGCGTCGGTGAGCAGTTCTTC